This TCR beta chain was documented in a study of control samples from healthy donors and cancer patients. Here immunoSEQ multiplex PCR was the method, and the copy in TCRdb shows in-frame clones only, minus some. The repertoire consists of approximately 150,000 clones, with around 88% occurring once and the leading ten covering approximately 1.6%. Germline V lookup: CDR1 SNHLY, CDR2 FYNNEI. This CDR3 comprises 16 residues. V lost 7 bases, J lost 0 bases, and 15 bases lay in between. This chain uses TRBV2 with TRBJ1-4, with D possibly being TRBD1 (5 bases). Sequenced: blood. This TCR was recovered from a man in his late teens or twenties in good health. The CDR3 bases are TGTGCCAGCACCCTTGGGGGGGGATCAACTAATGAAAAACTGTTTTTT. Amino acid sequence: CASTLGGGSTNEKLFF.